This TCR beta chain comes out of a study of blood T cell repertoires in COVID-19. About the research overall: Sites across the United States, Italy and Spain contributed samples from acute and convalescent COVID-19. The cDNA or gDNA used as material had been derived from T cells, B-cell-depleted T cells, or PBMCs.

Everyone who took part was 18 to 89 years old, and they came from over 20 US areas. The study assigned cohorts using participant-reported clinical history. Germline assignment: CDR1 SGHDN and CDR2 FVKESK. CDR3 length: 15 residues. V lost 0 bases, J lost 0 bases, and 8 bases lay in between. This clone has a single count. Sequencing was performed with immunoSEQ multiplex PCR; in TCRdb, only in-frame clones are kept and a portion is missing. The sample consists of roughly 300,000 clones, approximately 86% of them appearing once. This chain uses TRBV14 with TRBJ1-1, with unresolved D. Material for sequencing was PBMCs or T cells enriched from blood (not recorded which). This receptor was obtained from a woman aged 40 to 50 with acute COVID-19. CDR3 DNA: TGTGCCAGCAGCCAAGATGTCAGTATGAACACTGAAGCTTTCTTT. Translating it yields CASSQDVSMNTEAFF.